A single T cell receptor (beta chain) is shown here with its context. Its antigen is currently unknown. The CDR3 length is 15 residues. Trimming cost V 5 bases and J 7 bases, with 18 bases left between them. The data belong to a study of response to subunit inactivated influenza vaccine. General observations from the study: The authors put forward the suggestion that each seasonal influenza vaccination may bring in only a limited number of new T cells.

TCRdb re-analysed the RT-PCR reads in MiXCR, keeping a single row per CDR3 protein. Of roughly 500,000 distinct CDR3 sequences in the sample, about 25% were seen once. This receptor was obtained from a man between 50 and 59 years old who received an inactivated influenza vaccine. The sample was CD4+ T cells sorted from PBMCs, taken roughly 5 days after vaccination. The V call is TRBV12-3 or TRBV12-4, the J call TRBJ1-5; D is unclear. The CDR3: CASSPGRTPAQPQHF. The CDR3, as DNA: TGTGCCAGCAGTCCCGGACGGACTCCAGCACAGCCCCAGCATTTT.